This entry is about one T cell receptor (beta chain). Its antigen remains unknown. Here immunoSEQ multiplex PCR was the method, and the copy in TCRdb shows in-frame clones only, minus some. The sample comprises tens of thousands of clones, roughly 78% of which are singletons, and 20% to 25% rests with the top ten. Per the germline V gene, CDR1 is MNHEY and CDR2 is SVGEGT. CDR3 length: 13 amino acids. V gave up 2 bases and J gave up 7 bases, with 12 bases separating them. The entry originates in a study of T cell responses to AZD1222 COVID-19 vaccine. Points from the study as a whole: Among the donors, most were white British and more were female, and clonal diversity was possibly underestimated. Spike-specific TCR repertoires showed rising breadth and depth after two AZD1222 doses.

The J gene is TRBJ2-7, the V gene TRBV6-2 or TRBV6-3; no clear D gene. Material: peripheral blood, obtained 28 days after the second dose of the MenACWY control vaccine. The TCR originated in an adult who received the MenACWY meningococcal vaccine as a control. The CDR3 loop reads CASSYAAKWEQYF. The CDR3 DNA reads TGTGCCAGCAGTTACGCGGCGAAGTGGGAGCAGTACTTC.